One TCR beta chain is described in this entry. No antigen is known for it. The CDR3 is 15 amino acids. J gave up 4 bases and V 5 bases, and 7 bases lay outside the gene matches. Germline values: CDR1 SEHNR, CDR2 FQNEAQ (reference sequence). The repertoire was sequenced with immunoSEQ multiplex PCR; TCRdb's copy has only in-frame clones and lacks some. Here the sample spans about 150,000 clones, roughly nine tenths being singletons. The data belong to a study of T cell responses to AZD1222 COVID-19 vaccine. Study results and caveats: Just five to seven people given AZD1222 tested seropositive at baseline.

The chain employs TRBV7-9 and TRBJ1-3; 8 bases are shared with TRBD1. The sequencing used peripheral blood, collected on day 0 of AZD1222 vaccination. This receptor was taken from an adult in good health. The CDR3 DNA reads TGTGCCAGCAGCCCCGGGACAGGATCAGGAAACACCATATATTTT. The encoded protein is CASSPGTGSGNTIYF.